These 18 T cell receptor beta chains share one sample of origin, sequenced in a study of tumor-infiltrating lymphocytes in primary liver carcinoma. Starting material of 450 to 500 ng total RNA yielded TCR beta cDNA via a constant-region primer. Slightly modified ARM-PCR with three nested multiplex PCR rounds yielded TCR beta libraries. Running roughly 10 cycles apiece, the first two PCR rounds relied on TRBV1-TRBV30 forward primers together with a C-beta reverse primer. TCRdb re-called the multiplex PCR reads with MiXCR, one entry per CDR3 protein. The data hold about 350,000 distinct CDR3 sequences, with roughly 61% observed a single time. Unsorted whole blood served as the source of blood RNA, and germline DNA was extracted as well. Sequencing input: peripheral blood. These TCRs come from a man aged 40-55 years with primary liver carcinoma and hepatitis B virus infection.

On this clonotype: A read error may produce the germline difference seen at one junction end. This chain links TRBV28 with TRBJ2-6, with TRBD1 as a possible D gene (5 bases). The germline gives CDR1 MDHEN, CDR2 SYDVKM. The CDR3 spans 14 residues. CDR3 in amino acids: CASITRVGANVLTF. CDR3 DNA: TGTGCCAGCATCACCCGAGTTGGGGCCAACGTCCTGACATTC.

About this clonotype itself: This could be a read error, since a much larger clone is one nucleotide away. CDR3 DNA: TGTGCCATCAGTGAGTCGGCTGGTCAGGAGGGGCAGCCCCAGCATTTT. Protein sequence: CAISESAGQEGQPQHF. This sequence joins TRBV10-3 and TRBJ1-5; TRBD1 might be the D (5 bases). This CDR3 comprises 16 residues. Trimming took 0 bases from V and 7 from J, leaving 16 bases between them. From germline, CDR1 is ENHRY and CDR2 SYGVKD.

The chain joins TRBV7-9 to TRBJ1-3, with D unresolved. V was clipped by 4 bases and J by 1 base, with 14 bases between them. Germline V gives CDR1 SEHNR, CDR2 FQNEAQ (reference sequence). This CDR3 is built from 16 residues. CDR3 region: CASSWKTGASGNTIYF. The CDR3 nucleotides read TGTGCCAGCAGCTGGAAGACCGGAGCTTCTGGAAACACCATATATTTT. Using reference TRBV7-9 and TRBJ1-3 for the parts outside the CDR3, the full variable domain is DTGVSQNPRHKITKRGQNVTFRCDPISEHNRLYWYRQTLGQGPEFLTYFQNEAQLEKSRLLSDRFSAERPKGSFSTLEIQRTEQGDSAMYLCASSWKTGASGNTIYFGEGSWLTVV.

This clonotype has just one count. This sequence may be a read error, since a much larger clone differs from it by one base. V usage is TRBV29-1 and J usage is TRBJ2-7, with a weak D call TRBD2 (6 bases). CDR3 length: 12 residues. CDR1 and CDR2 (germline): SQVTM, ANQGSEA. The CDR3: CSAVGDSHEQYF. The CDR3 coding sequence is TGCAGCGCTGTTGGGGACTCCCACGAGCAGTACTTC.

Concerning this clonotype: A clone one base away is much larger, so this may be a read error. The chain employs TRBV6-6 and TRBJ2-3; D is unresolved. Deletions cut 6 bases from V and 0 bases from J, with 7 bases between. There are 13 residues in the CDR3. The germline V gene encodes CDR1 MNHNY and CDR2 SVGAGI (reference sequence). CDR3: CASSRYSTDTQYF. The CDR3 nucleotides are TGTGCCAGCAGCCGGTACAGCACAGATACGCAGTATTTT.

The rearrangement joins TRBV9 to TRBJ2-7; D is ambiguous. Germline-derived CDR1 and CDR2 are SGDLS and YYNGEE. This CDR3 region has 13 residues. V dropped 0 bases and J dropped 6 bases, with 10 bases sitting between them. CDR3 DNA: TGTGCCAGCAGCGTAGAGTTGGATTTCGAGCAGTACTTC. Translating it yields CASSVELDFEQYF.

A note on this clonotype: At one boundary the junction diverges from the germline segment, which might be a read error. The chain combines TRBV4-1 with TRBJ2-5, with 10 bases fitting TRBD1. Germline-derived CDR1 and CDR2 are MGHRA and YSYEKL. The CDR3 consists of 14 residues. The chain's CDR3 is CANSQKGQGGVQCF. In nucleotides, the CDR3 is TGCGCCAACAGCCAGAAAGGACAGGGGGGCGTCCAGTGCTTC.

As to this clonotype: This may be a read error: a much more frequent sequence differs by one nucleotide. This rearrangement joins TRBV12-3 or TRBV12-4 to TRBJ2-7; 7 bases are shared with TRBD2. Trimming took 6 bases from V and 4 from J; bases not matched to a gene: 9. The CDR3 totals 14 residues. The DNA for the CDR3 is TGTGCCAGCAGCCACAGCGGGATATATTACGAGCAGTACTTC. Its translation: CASSHSGIYYEQYF.

With regard to this clonotype: This CDR3 fails to terminate in the conserved phenylalanine or tryptophan, so it likely reflects a read error. The chain employs TRBV12-3 or TRBV12-4 and TRBJ2-7; the match to TRBD2 covers 11 bases. The ends lost 5 bases at V and 5 bases at J; junction bases unmatched: 14. The CDR3 extends over 17 amino acids. The CDR3 protein is CASSLTPLAGGPNEQYL. CDR3 nucleotide sequence: TGTGCCAGCAGTCTAACACCTCTAGCGGGAGGCCCGAACGAGCAGTACCTC.

In the case of this clonotype: One junction end does not reproduce the germline sequence, and a read error may be involved. The chain links TRBV11-2 to TRBJ2-1; D is perhaps TRBD2 (6 bases). Germline CDR1 is SGHAT and CDR2 is FQNNGV. The CDR3 is 17 residues long. CDR3 loop: CVSSPRTIGSSYNEQFF. In DNA, the CDR3 is TGTGTCAGCAGCCCCCGGACTATCGGGAGCTCCTACAATGAGCAGTTCTTC.

This clonotype showed up just a few times. The chain employs TRBV28 and TRBJ1-1, with D unclear. The germline V gene has CDR1 MDHEN and CDR2 SYDVKM. V was shortened by 7 bases and J by 11 bases, with 14 bases between the two germline ends. This CDR3 is 11 amino acids long. CDR3 sequence (DNA): TGTGCCAGCACCCTTGCGGGTCGGGCTTTCTTT. Its translation: CASTLAGRAFF.

Concerning this clonotype itself: A much more abundant neighbour one base away suggests this may be a read error. The rearrangement links TRBV11-2 to TRBJ1-2, with 7 bases lining up with TRBD1. From germline, CDR1 is SGHAT and CDR2 FQNNGV. The CDR3 is 13 amino acids. Here the CDR3 reads CASGLGWTGGYTF. The CDR3 nucleotides read TGTGCCAGCGGCTTAGGGTGGACAGGTGGCTACACCTTC. Full variable domain (remainder filled in from reference TRBV11-2 and TRBJ1-2): EAGVAQSPRYKIIEKRQSVAFWCNPISGHATLYWYQQILGQGPKLLIQFQNNGVVDDSQLPKDRFSAERLKGVDSTLKIQPAKLEDSAVYLCASGLGWTGGYTFGSGTRLTVV.

To note about this clonotype: At one boundary the junction diverges from the germline segment, which might be a read error. This chain links TRBV11-2 with TRBJ1-2; D call uncertain. Germline CDR1 and CDR2: SGHAT and FQNNGV. The CDR3 sequence is 16 residues long. DNA for the CDR3: TGTGCCAGCGGCTCCCCGGACGAGCTCACTAACTATGGCTACGCCTTC. Translating it yields CASGSPDELTNYGYAF.

Details on this clonotype: Relative to the germline gene, one junction end is altered; a read error may explain this. V usage is TRBV7-8 and J usage is TRBJ2-2; tentative D call: TRBD2 (5 bases). The length of the CDR3 is 13 residues. Per germline, CDR1 SGHVS and CDR2 FQNEAQ. The CDR3 DNA sequence: TGTGCCAACAGCGTCGGGAACGCCGGGGAGCTGTTTTTT. Residues: CANSVGNAGELFF.

The chain combines TRBV11-2 with TRBJ2-3, with no clear D. CDR1 and CDR2 (germline): SGHAT, FQNNGV. There are 15 residues in the CDR3. V lost 5 bases and J lost 0, with 12 bases in between. The CDR3 spells CASSRNVQSTDTQYF. CDR3 DNA sequence: TGTGCCAGCAGCCGGAACGTCCAGAGCACAGATACGCAGTATTTT.

This clonotype has only one observation. V is TRBV11-2 and J is TRBJ1-2; D is possibly TRBD1 (6 bases). The CDR3 consists of 14 residues. The ends were cut back, 3 bases at V and 8 bases at J, with 16 bases in the middle. The germline gives CDR1 SGHAT, CDR2 FQNNGV. The CDR3 loop is CASSLATGRGGYTF. CDR3 DNA sequence: TGTGCCAGCAGCTTGGCGACAGGACGCGGGGGCTACACCTTC.

A note on this clonotype: One junction end does not reproduce the germline sequence, and a read error may be involved. V and J are TRBV7-9 and TRBJ1-6, with D maybe TRBD1 (5 bases). There are 14 residues in the CDR3. Germline V gene lookup returns CDR1 SEHNR and CDR2 FQNEAQ (reference sequence). The CDR3 nucleotides are TGTGCCAGCAGCTCCGACAGTCCGAATTCACCTCTCAACTTT. It codes for CASSSDSPNSPLNF.

Concerning this clonotype: This may come from a read error, since a much larger clone is one base off. The CDR3 carries no conserved terminal phenylalanine or tryptophan, so it likely arises from a read error. This chain uses TRBV6-5 with TRBJ2-7, with 9 bases matching TRBD1. Looked up from germline, CDR1 is MNHEY and CDR2 is SVGAGI. The CDR3 covers 13 residues. With 6 bases clipped from V and 4 bases from J, the junction kept 4 bases outside the gene matches. DNA of the CDR3: TGTGCCAGCAGAGGGACAGGGTTTTACGAGCAGTACTTA. Its protein product is CASRGTGFYEQYL.